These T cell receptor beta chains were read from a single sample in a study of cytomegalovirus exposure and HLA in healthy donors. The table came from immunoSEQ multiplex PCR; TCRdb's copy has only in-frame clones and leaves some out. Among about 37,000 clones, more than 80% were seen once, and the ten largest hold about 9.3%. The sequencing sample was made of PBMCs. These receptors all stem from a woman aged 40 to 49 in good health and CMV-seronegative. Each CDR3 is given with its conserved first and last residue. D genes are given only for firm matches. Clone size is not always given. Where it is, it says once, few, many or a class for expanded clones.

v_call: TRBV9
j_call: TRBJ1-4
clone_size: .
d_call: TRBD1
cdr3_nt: TGTGCCAGCAGCCTCCGACAGGGGAATGAAAAACTGTTTTTT
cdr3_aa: CASSLRQGNEKLFF

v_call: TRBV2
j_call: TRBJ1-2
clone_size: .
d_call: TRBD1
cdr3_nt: TGTGCCAGCAAGCGACAGGGAGTGGGTGATGGCTACACCTTC
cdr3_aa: CASKRQGVGDGYTF

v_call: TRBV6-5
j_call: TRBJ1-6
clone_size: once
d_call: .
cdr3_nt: TGTGCCAGCAGTTACGGAGGAACCCAGAATTCACCCCTCCACTTT
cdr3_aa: CASSYGGTQNSPLHF

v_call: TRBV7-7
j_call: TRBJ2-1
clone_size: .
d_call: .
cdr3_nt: TGTGCTAGCAGCTTACTCCCAGGGACCTACAATGAGCAGTTCTTC
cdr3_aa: CASSLLPGTYNEQFF

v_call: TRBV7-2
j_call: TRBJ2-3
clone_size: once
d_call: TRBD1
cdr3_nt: TGTGCCAGCCGATGGGACAGATTCACAGATACGCAGTATTTT
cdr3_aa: CASRWDRFTDTQYF

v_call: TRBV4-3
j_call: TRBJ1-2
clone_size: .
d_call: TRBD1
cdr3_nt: TGCGCCAGCAGCCACCGGACAGGCGCTATATATGGCTACACCTTC
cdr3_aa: CASSHRTGAIYGYTF

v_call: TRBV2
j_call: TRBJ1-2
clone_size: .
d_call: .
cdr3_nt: TGTGCCAGCCTTTACAGGGAAGGGGGCTACACCTTC
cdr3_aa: CASLYREGGYTF

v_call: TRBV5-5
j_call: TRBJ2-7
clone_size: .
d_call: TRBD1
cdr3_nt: TGTGCCAGCAGCAAGGGACAGGGGGTCTCCGAGCAGTACTTC
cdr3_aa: CASSKGQGVSEQYF

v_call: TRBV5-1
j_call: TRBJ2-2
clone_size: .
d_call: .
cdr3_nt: TGCGCCAGCAGCGTACACTCAGGGTCGTGGAACACCGGGGAGCTGTTTTTT
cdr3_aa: CASSVHSGSWNTGELFF

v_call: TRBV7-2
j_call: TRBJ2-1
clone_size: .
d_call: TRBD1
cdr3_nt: TGTGCCAGCAGCTTAAACCTAAGACAGGGGCTGGATGAGCAGTTCTTC
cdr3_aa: CASSLNLRQGLDEQFF

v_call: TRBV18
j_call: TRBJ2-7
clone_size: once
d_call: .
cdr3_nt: TGTGCCAGCTCGGCAGGGGTAGGCGAGCAGTACTTC
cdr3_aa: CASSAGVGEQYF

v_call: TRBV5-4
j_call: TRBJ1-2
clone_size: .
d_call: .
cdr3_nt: TGTGCCAGCAGCTTGGAATTTGGAGGAGCCTATGGCTACACCTTC
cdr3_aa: CASSLEFGGAYGYTF

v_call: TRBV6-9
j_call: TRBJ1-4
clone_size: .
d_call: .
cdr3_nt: TGTGCCAGCAGTTACCAACAGGGAGCCTACGCAACTAATGAAAAACTGTTTTTT
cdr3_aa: CASSYQQGAYATNEKLFF

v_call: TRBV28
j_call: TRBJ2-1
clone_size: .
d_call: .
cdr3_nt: TGTGCCAGCAGTTCACCGGTAGAAAACAATGAGCAGTTCTTC
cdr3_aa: CASSSPVENNEQFF

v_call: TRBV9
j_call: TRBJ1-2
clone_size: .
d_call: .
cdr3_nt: TGTGCCAGCAGCGTAGGGGAGTATGGCTACACCTTC
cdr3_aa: CASSVGEYGYTF

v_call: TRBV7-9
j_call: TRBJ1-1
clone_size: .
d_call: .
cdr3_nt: TGTGCCAGCAGCGCGATGGCGTTTGGGCCACCCAACACTGAAGCTTTCTTT
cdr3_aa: CASSAMAFGPPNTEAFF

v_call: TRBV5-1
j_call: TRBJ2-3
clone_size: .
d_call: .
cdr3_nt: TGCGCCAGCAGCTTGGGCGGGGCAGATACGCAGTATTTT
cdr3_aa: CASSLGGADTQYF

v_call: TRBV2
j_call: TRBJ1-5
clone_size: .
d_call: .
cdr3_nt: TGTGCCAGCAGTAGACAGAATAATCAGCCCCAGCATTTT
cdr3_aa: CASSRQNNQPQHF

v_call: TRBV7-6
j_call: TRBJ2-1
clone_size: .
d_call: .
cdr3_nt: TGTGCCGGGCGGGGATACTACAATGAGCAGTTCTTC
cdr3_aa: CAGRGYYNEQFF

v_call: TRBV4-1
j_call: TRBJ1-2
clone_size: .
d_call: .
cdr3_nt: TGCGCCAGCAGCCAACCGACGGCGGGGGTCTATGGCTACACCTTC
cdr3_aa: CASSQPTAGVYGYTF

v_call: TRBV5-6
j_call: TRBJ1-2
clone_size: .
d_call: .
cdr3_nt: TGTGCCAGCAGCGCTAATAGACGCAGGGTTCTATCTGGCTACACCTTC
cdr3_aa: CASSANRRRVLSGYTF

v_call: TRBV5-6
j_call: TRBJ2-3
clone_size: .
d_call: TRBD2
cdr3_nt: TGTGCCAGCAGCTTGGACCGGGGGACTAGCCCAATCACAGATACGCAGTATTTT
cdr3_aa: CASSLDRGTSPITDTQYF

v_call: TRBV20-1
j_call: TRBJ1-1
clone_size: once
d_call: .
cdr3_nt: TGCAGTGCTAGAGATGGGGACAAGGCTTTCTTT
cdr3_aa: CSARDGDKAFF

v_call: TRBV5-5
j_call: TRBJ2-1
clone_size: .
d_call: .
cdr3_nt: TGTGCCAGCAGCACTAACTACGGAAATGAGCAGTTCTTC
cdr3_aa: CASSTNYGNEQFF

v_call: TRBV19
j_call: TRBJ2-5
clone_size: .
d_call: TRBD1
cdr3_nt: TGTGCCAGTAGCTTTCAGGGGGCGGAGACCCAGTACTTC
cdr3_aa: CASSFQGAETQYF

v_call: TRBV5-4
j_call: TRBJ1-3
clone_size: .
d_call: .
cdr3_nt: TGTGCCAGCAGCCCAGGCGGGGCGGCCTCTGGAAACACCATATATTTT
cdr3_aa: CASSPGGAASGNTIYF

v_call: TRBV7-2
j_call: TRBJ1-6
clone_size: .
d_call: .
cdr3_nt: TGTGCCAGCAGCACCCGGCCGCAAGGAGGTTCACCCCTCCACTTT
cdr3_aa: CASSTRPQGGSPLHF

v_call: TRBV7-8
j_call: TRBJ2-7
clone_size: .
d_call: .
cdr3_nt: TGTGCCAGCAGCTTAGCGGGGGACAACTACTACGAGCAGTACTTC
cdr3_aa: CASSLAGDNYYEQYF

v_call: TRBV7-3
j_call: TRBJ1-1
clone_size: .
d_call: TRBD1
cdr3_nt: TGTGCCAGCGGCCAGGGGGAGAACACTGAAGCTTTCTTT
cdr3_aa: CASGQGENTEAFF

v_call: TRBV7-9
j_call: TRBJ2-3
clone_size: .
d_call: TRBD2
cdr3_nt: TGTGCCAGCAGCCTGGGGGGGACAGATACGCAGTATTTT
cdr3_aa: CASSLGGTDTQYF

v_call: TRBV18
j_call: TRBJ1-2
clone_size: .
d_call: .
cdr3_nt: TGTGCCAGCTCGCCAAATGCACCCCCAGCGGGCTACACCTTC
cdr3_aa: CASSPNAPPAGYTF

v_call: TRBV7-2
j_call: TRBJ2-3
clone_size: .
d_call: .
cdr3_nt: TGTGCCAGCAGCTTATCGGACTATAGTACGCAGTATTTT
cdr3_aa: CASSLSDYSTQYF

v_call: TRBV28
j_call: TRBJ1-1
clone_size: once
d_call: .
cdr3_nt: TGTGCCAGCAGTAAACGGGGGGGGCGCACCACTGAAGCTTTCTTT
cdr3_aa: CASSKRGGRTTEAFF

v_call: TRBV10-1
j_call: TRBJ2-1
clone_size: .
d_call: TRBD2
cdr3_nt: TGCGCCAGCAGTGATGGGAGGGACAATGAGCAGTTCTTC
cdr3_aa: CASSDGRDNEQFF

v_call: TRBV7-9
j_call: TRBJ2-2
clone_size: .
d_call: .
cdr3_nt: TGTGCCAGCAGCGCGCCCGGGGAGCTGTTTTTT
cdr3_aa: CASSAPGELFF

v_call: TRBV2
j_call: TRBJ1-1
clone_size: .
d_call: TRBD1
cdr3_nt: TGTGCCAGCAGGCGACAGGGGGATCACACTGAAGCTTTCTTT
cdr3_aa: CASRRQGDHTEAFF

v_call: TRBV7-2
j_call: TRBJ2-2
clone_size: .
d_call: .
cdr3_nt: TGTGCCAGCAGCCTGCGACAGGCCGGCGGGGAGCTGTTTTTT
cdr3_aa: CASSLRQAGGELFF

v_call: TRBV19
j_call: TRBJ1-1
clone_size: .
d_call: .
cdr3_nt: TGTGCCAGTAGTAGTTTTGGGGGGGTGAGGACTGAAGCTTTCTTT
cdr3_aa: CASSSFGGVRTEAFF

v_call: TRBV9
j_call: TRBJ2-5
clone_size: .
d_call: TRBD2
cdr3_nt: TGTGCCAGTACCCTAGCGGGGGGGCCTAGGGAGACCCAGTACTTC
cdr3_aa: CASTLAGGPRETQYF

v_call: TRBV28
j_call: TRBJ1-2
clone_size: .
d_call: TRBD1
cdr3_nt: TGTGCCAGCAGTGCGCCCGGGACAGGGGGTCATAACTATGGCTACACCTTC
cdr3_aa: CASSAPGTGGHNYGYTF

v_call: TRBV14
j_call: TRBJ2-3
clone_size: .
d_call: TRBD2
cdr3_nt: TGTGCCAGCAGCCATGGCCGCGGCGGGGGTCGTAAAACGCAGTATTTT
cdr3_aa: CASSHGRGGGRKTQYF

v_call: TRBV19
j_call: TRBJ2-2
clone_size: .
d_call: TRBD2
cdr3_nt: TGTGCCATCGGACTAGCGGGGGGTGCGAACACCGGGGAGCTGTTTTTT
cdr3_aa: CAIGLAGGANTGELFF

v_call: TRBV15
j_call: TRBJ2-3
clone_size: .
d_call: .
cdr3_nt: TGTGCCACCAGCAAGGGTCAACAGGGAACAGATACGCAGTATTTT
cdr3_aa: CATSKGQQGTDTQYF

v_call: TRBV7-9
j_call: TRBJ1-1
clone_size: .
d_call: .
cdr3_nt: TGTGCCAGCAGCTATCCCCTTGGGTTCGACATTGAAGCTTTCTTT
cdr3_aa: CASSYPLGFDIEAFF

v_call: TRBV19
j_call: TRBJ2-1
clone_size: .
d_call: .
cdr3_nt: TGTGCCAGTAGTGGACTGGGAGGCAATGAGCAGTTCTTC
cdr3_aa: CASSGLGGNEQFF

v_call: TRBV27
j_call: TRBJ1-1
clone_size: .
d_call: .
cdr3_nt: TGTGCCAGCAGTTGGAGCAAGCGGAACACTGAAGCTTTCTTT
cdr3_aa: CASSWSKRNTEAFF

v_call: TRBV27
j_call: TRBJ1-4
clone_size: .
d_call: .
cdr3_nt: TGTGCCAGCAGTTCCCACGACAGGTCGGAAAAACTGTTTTTT
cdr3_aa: CASSSHDRSEKLFF

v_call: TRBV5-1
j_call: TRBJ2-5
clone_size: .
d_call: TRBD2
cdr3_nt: TGCGCCAGCAGCGTCTCCGGGACTACCCAAGAGACCCAGTACTTC
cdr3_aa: CASSVSGTTQETQYF

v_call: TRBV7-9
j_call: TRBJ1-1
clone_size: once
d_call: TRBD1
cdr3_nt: TGTGCCAGCAGCCCGAGGACAGGGGAAACTGAAGCTTTCTTT
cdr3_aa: CASSPRTGETEAFF

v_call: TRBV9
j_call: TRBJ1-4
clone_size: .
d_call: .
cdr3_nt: TGTGCCAGCAGCGTAGATTTCAGAAGTAATGAAAAACTGTTTTTT
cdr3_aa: CASSVDFRSNEKLFF

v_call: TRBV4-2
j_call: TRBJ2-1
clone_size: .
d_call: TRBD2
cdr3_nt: TGTGCCAGCAGCCAAGGGTCGCGGGGGAGGCTCAATGAGCAGTTCTTC
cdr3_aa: CASSQGSRGRLNEQFF

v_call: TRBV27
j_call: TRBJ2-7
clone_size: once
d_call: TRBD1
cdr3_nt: TGTGCCAGCAGTTCCGAGGGGGCGGGCTCCTACGAGCAGTACTTC
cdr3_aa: CASSSEGAGSYEQYF

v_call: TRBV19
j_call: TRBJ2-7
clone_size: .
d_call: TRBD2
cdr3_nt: TGTGCCAGTAGCTCCACTAGCGGCTACGAGCAGTACTTC
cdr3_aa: CASSSTSGYEQYF